The clone carrying this T cell receptor (beta chain) was recorded once. Its specificity is not known. The sample is drawn from a study of cytomegalovirus exposure and HLA in healthy donors. General study findings and limits: HLA alleles were associated with 17,000 or so TCR beta sequences in a later analysis at 0.05 false discovery rate. It was confirmed in vitro that a few of the CMV-associated chains were specific for CMV antigens. Reportedly, diagnosis of cytomegalovirus status by the classifier showed high specificity and sensitivity.

Use of 60 Vbeta and 13 Jbeta primers characterized the PCR. Sequenced by immunoSEQ multiplex PCR; TCRdb stores in-frame clones only, minus some. In the table there are some 120,000 clones, approximately 81% of which are singletons. Germline lookup yields CDR1 SGDLS and CDR2 YYNGEE. The CDR3 sequence is 15 residues long. V lost 3 bases to trimming and J lost 2 bases, with 12 bases between them. Sequenced input: PBMCs. The gene calls are TRBV9 and TRBJ2-4, with D maybe TRBD2 (5 bases). The sequence came from a man between 18 and 35 years old in good health and CMV-seropositive. DNA of the CDR3: TGTGCCAGCAGCGCCCCAGCGGAGCCCAAAAACATTCAGTACTTC. It translates to CASSAPAEPKNIQYF.